Detailed here is one T cell receptor (beta chain). This clonotype was seen a few times. This receptor's antigen is unknown. Per-nucleotide qualities are absent, and no much larger clonotype sits a single base away. The trim is 4 bases for V and 8 bases for J, with a gap of 15 bases between the germline ends. Taken from cysteine to phenylalanine, the CDR3 has 13 residues. Only the CDR3 portion is preserved as DNA: 39 bases, with reading frame beginning at the first base. CDR1 and CDR2, per the germline V gene (reference sequence), are DFQATT and SNEGSKA. The data stem from a study of T cell repertoires in cytomegalovirus infection (dated by TCRdb to between 2018 and 2021). Background for the entire study: The HLA type of each donor mattered for the analysis, because public TCR beta signatures pointed to carriage of CMV infection along with the matching HLA type. What the research found in general, with its limitations: In both this cohort and an independent cohort of several hundred donors, the cumulative frequency of public TCR beta family members distinguished carriers of CMV infection plus the relevant HLA type. The ex vivo response was dominated by HLA-C-restricted CMV-specific TCR beta clonotypes, which also provided the single most frequent clonotype in two of eight donors.

Instrument used: Illumina HiSeq 1500. The public reads were reanalyzed by TCRdb: fastp trimming at Q25, MiXCR alignment, in-frame beta chains only. CDR3 protein duplicates are merged, each entry listing the most common genes and DNA. The sample includes some 350,000 distinct CDR3 sequences, with 15% to 20% observed a single time. Of the sample, under 9% is held by the ten largest clones. This receptor was obtained from a human donor in good health (CMV status not recorded). Some clones in this sample may be carry-over from other donors' samples. Sequenced material: PBMCs. Recombination joined TRBV20-1 with TRBJ2-1, with TRBD2 as a weak D call on 6 bases. The CDR3 is CSATGDGLHEQFF. The DNA sequence reads TGCAGTGCTACGGGGGATGGCCTCCATGAGCAGTTCTTC.